This T cell receptor (beta chain) was captured in a study of identical twins. TCRdb processed the 5' RACE reads anew with MiXCR; each CDR3 protein has one entry. The sample yields over 200,000 distinct CDR3 sequences, about 10% seen once. Findings and limits, study-wide: Within monozygotic twins, out-of-frame TCR alpha sharing was underestimated by the models. Out-of-frame alpha sequences shared by twins showed excess low generation probability.

The table lists this clonotype with many counts. What it binds is unknown. The TCR originated in a man between 45 and 60 years old in good health. Sequenced material: memory T cells sorted from blood.

CDR3 bases: TGCGCCAGCAGCTTGGGAAGCGGGGGGGCGAGTGAGCAGTTCTTC. The encoded protein is CASSLGSGGASEQFF. V and J are TRBV5-1 and TRBJ2-1; the match to TRBD2 covers 10 bases. The CDR3 has 15 amino acids. Germline V CDR1 and CDR2: SGHRS, YFSETQ. V dropped 0 bases and J dropped 9; count of bases not matched to a gene: 6. Looking up the rest from reference TRBV5-1 and TRBJ2-1 gives the full variable domain: KAGVTQTPRYLIKTRGQQVTLSCSPISGHRSVSWYQQTPGQGLQFLFEYFSETQRNKGNFPGRFSGRQFSNSRSEMNVSTLELGDSALYLCASSLGSGGASEQFFGPGTRLTVL.